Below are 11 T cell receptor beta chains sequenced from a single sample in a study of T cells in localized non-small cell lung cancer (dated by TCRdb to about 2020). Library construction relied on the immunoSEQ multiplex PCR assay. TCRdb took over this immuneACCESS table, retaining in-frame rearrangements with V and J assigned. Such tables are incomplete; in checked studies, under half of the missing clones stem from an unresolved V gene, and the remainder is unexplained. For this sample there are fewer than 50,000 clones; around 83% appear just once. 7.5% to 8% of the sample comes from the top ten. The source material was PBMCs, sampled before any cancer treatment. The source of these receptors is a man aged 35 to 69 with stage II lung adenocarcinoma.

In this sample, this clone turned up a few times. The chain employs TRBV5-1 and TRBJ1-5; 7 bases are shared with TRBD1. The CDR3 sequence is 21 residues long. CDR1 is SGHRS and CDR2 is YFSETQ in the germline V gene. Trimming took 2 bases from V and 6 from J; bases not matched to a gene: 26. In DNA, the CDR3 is TGCGCCAGCAGCTTTCTGCGAGACAGGGAACTGTCAGGGGCTTCACGTCAGCCCCAGCATTTT. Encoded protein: CASSFLRDRELSGASRQPQHF. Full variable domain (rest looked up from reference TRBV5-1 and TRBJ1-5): KAGVTQTPRYLIKTRGQQVTLSCSPISGHRSVSWYQQTPGQGLQFLFEYFSETQRNKGNFPGRFSGRQFSNSRSEMNVSTLELGDSALYLCASSFLRDRELSGASRQPQHFGDGTRLSIL.

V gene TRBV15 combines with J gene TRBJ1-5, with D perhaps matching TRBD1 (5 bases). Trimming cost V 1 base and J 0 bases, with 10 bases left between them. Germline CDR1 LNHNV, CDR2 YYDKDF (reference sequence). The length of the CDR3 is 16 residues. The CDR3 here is CATSRAGMYSNQPQHF. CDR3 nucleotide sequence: TGTGCCACCAGCAGAGCAGGGATGTATAGCAATCAGCCCCAGCATTTT.

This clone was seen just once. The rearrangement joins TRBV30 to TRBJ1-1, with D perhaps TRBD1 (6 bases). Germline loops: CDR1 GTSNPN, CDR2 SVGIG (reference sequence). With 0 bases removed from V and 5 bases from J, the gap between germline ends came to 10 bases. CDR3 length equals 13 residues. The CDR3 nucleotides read TGTGCCTGGAGTGTAGGGGGGGGTACTGAAGCTTTCTTT. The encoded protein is CAWSVGGGTEAFF.

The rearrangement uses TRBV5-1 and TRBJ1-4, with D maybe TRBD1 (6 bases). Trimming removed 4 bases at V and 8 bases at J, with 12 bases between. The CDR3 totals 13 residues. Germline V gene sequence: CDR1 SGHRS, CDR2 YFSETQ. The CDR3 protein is CASSPVQGEKLFF. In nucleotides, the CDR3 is TGCGCCAGCAGCCCTGTACAGGGCGAAAAACTGTTTTTT.

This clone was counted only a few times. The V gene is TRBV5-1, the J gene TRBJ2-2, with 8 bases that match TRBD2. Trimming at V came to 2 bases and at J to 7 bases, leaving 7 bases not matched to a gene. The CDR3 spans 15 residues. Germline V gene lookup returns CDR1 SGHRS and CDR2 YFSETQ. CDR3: CASSLRRGDGGELFF. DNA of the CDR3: TGCGCCAGCAGCTTAAGGCGGGGGGACGGCGGGGAGCTGTTTTTT.

CDR3: CASRLDPRGGRVNEQFF. The CDR3 DNA sequence: TGTGCAAGTCGCTTAGATCCTAGGGGCGGGAGAGTCAATGAGCAGTTCTTC. The V and J genes are TRBV12-2 and TRBJ2-1; TRBD2, the D gene given by the table, was not confirmed from the DNA. TRBV12-2 is a recognized pseudogene. The CDR3 has 17 amino acids.

CDR3 sequence (DNA): TGTGCCAGCAGCTCCCGGGACAGGGTGGCCACCATATATTTT. Protein product: CASSSRDRVATIYF. The chain employs TRBV7-9 and TRBJ1-3; TRBD1 matches at 9 bases. CDR1 and CDR2 from the germline V gene are SEHNR and FQNEAQ (reference sequence). Trimming took 4 bases from V and 9 from J; bases not matched to a gene: 7. The CDR3 contains 14 residues.

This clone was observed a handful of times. The CDR3 loop reads CASSEYGDWGYTF. The CDR3 nucleotides read TGTGCCAGCAGTGAATACGGGGACTGGGGCTACACCTTC. This chain uses TRBV25-1 with TRBJ1-2; D is perhaps TRBD1 (5 bases). CDR1 MGHDK and CDR2 SYGVNS come from the germline V gene. V gave up 0 bases and J gave up 8 bases, with 10 bases separating them. There are 13 residues in the CDR3.

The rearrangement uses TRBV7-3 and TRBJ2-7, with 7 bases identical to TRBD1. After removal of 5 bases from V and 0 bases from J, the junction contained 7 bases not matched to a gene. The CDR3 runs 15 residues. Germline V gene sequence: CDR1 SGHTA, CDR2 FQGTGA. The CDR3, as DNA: TGTGCCAGCAGCCCGGGACAGCCGAGCTCCTACGAGCAGTACTTC. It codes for CASSPGQPSSYEQYF.

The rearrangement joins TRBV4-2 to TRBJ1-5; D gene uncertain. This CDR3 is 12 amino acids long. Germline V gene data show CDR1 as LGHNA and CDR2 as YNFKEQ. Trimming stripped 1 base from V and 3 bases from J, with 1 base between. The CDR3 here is CASSQANQPQHF. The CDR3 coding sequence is TGTGCCAGCAGCCAAGCCAATCAGCCCCAGCATTTT.

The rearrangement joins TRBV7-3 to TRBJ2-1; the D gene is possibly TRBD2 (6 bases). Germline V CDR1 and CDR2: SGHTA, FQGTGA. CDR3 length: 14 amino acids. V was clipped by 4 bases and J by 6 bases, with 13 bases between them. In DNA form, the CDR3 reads TGTGCCAGCAGCTCGTCCGGGACTCCCAATGAGCAGTTCTTC. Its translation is CASSSSGTPNEQFF.